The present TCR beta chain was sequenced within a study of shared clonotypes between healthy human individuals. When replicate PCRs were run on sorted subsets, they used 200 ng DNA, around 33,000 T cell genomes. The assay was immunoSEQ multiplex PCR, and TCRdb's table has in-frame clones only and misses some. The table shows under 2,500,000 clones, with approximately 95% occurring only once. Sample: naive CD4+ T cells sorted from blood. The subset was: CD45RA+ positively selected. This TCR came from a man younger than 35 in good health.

CDR3 sequence: CASSSKTGPGSPLHF. Written as DNA, the CDR3 is TGTGCCAGCAGTTCCAAAACAGGGCCCGGTTCACCCCTCCACTTT. The chain is built from TRBV28 and TRBJ1-6, with a weak D call TRBD1 (6 bases). The CDR3 runs to 15 residues. Trimming took 4 bases from V and 9 from J, leaving 16 bases between them. Germline assignment: CDR1 MDHEN and CDR2 SYDVKM.